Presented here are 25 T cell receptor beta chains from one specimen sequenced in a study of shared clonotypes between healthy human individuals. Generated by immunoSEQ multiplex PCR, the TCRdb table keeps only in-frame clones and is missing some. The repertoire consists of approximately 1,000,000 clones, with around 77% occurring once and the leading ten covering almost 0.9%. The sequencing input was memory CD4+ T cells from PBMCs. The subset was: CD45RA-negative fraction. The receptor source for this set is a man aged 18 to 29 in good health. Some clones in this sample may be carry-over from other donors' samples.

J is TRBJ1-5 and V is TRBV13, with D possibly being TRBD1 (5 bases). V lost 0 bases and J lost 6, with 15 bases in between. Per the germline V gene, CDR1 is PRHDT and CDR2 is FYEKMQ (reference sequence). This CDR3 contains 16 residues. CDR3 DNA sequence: TGTGCCAGCAGCTTAGGAGGGGATCGGCTAGGTCAGCCCCAGCATTTT. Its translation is CASSLGGDRLGQPQHF.

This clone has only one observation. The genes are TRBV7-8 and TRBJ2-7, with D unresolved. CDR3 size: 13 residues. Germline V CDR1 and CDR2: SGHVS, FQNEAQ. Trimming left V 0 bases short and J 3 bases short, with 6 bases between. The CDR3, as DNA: TGTGCCAGCAGCTTAGCGTGGGGCTACGAGCAGTACTTC. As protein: CASSLAWGYEQYF.

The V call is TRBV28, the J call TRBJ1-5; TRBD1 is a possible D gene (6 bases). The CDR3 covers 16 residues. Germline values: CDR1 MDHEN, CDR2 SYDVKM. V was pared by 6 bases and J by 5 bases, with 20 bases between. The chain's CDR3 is CASREVRQAGHQPQHF. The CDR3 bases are TGTGCCAGCAGGGAAGTCCGACAGGCCGGTCATCAGCCCCAGCATTTT.

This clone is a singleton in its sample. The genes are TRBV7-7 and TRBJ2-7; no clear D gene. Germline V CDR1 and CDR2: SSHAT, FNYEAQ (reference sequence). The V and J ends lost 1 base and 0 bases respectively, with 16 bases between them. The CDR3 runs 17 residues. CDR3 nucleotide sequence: TGTGCCAGCAGCTTAGTCGGTTTCCCATGGAGCTCCTACGAGCAGTACTTC. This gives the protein CASSLVGFPWSSYEQYF.

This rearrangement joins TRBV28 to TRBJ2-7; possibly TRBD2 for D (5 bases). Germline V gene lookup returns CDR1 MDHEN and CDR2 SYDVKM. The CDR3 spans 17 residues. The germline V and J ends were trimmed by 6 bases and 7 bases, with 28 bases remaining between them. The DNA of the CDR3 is TGTGCCAGCAGCCCGGGGATAATCAGAGCTCCACGAGTAGAGCAGTACTTC. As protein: CASSPGIIRAPRVEQYF.

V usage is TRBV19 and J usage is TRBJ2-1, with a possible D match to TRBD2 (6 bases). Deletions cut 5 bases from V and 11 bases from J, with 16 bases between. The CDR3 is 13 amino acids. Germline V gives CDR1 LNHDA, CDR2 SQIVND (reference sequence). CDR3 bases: TGTGCCAGTAGTGTAGGAGGGGAACGAAAGCAGTTCTTC. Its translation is CASSVGGERKQFF.

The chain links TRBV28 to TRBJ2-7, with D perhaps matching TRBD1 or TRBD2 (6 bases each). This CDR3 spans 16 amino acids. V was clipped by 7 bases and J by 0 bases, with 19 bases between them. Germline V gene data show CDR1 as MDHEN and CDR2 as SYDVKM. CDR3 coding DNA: TGTGCCAGCACCAAGGGGAGGACAGCCCTCTCCTACGAGCAGTACTTC. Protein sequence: CASTKGRTALSYEQYF.

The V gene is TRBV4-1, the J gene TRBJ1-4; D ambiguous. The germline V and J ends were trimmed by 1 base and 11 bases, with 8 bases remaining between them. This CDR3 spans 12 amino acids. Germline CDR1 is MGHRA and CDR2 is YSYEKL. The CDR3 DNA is TGCGCCAGCAGCCAAGTTGGTCGGAAACTGTTTTTT. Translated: CASSQVGRKLFF.

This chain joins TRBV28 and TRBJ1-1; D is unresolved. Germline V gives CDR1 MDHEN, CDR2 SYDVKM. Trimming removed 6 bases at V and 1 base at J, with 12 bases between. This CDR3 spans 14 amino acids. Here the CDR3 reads CASRPFLGNTEAFF. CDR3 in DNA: TGTGCCAGCAGGCCGTTTCTGGGGAACACTGAAGCTTTCTTT.

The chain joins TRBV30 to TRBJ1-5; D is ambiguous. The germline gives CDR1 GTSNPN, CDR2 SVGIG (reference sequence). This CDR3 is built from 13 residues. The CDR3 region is CALEGGEGQPQHF. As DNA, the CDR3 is TGTGCATTGGAGGGCGGGGAAGGCCAGCCCCAGCATTTT.

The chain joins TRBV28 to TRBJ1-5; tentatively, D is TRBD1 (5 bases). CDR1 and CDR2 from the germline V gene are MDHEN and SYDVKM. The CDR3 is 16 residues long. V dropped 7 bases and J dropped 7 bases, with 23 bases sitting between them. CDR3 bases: TGTGCCAGCATATCAGTCGAGTCGCGGGGACGACAGCCCCAGCATTTT. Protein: CASISVESRGRQPQHF.

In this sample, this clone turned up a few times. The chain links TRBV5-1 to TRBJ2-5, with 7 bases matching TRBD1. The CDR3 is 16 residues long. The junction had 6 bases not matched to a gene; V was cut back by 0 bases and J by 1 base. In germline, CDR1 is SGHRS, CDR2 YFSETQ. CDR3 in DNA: TGCGCCAGCAGCTTGGACGTGACAGGGATCCAAGAGACCCAGTACTTC. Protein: CASSLDVTGIQETQYF.

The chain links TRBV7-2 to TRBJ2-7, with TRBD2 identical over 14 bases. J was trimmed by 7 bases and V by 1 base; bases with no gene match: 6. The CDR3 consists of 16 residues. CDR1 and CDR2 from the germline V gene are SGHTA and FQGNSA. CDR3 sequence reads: CASSLVGLAGGREQYF. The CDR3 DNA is TGTGCCAGCAGCTTAGTAGGACTAGCGGGAGGAAGGGAGCAGTACTTC.

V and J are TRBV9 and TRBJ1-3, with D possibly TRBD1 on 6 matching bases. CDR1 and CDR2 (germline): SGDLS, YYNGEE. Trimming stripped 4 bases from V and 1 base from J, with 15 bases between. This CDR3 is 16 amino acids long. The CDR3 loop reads CASSPRQVTSGNTIYF. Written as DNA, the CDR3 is TGTGCCAGCAGCCCCCGACAGGTTACTTCTGGAAACACCATATATTTT.

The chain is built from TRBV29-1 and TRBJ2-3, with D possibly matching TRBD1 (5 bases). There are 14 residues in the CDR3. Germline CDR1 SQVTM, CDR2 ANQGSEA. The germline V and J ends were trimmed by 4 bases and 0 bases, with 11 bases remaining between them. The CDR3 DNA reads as TGCAGCGTTGGACAGCTTTCTAGCACAGATACGCAGTATTTT. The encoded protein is CSVGQLSSTDTQYF.

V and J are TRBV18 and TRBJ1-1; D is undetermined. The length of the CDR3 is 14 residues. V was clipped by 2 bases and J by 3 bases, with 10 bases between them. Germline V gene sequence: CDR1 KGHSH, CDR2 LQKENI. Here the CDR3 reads CASSPSQLDTEAFF. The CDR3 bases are TGTGCCAGCTCACCAAGCCAGTTAGACACTGAAGCTTTCTTT.

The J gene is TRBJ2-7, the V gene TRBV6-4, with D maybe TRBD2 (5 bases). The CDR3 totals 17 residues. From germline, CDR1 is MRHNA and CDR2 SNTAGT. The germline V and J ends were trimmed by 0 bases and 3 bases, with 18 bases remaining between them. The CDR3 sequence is CASSDSPEGPEGYEQYF. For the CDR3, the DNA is TGTGCCAGCAGTGACTCCCCCGAGGGCCCCGAAGGCTACGAGCAGTACTTC.

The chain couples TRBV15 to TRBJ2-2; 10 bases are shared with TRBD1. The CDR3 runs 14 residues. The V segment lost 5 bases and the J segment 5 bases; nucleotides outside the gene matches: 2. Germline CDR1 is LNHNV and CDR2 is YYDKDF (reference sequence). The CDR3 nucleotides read TGTGCCACCAGCTCGGGACAGGGGACCGGGGAGCTGTTTTTT. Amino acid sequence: CATSSGQGTGELFF.

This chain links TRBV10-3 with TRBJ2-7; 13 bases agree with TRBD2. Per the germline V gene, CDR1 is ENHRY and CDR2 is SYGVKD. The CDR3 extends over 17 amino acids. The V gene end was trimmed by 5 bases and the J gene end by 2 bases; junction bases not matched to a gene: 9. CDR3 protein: CAISPLAGGPSTYEQYF. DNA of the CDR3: TGTGCCATCAGTCCACTAGCGGGAGGGCCCTCGACCTACGAGCAGTACTTC.

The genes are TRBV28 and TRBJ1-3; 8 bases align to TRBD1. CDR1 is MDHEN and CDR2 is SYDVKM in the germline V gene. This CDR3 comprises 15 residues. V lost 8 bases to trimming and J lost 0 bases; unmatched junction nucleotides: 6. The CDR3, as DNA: TGTGCCAGCGGGGACAGGCCCTTCTCTGGAAACACCATATATTTT. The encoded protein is CASGDRPFSGNTIYF.

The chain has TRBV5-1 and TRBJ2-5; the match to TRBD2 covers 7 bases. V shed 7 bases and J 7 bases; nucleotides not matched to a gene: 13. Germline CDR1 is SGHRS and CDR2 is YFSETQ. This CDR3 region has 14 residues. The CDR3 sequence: CASAGGSPQGTQYF. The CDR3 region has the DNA TGCGCCAGCGCAGGCGGGAGCCCCCAGGGGACCCAGTACTTC.

The CDR3 reads CAISEWGARGDGYTF. Written as DNA, the CDR3 is TGTGCCATCAGTGAGTGGGGGGCACGGGGTGATGGCTACACCTTC. This chain links TRBV10-3 with TRBJ1-2, with D maybe TRBD1 (6 bases). Germline CDR1 ENHRY, CDR2 SYGVKD. The V end lost 1 base, the J end lost 6 bases, and 15 bases lay between the germline ends. The CDR3 has 15 residues.

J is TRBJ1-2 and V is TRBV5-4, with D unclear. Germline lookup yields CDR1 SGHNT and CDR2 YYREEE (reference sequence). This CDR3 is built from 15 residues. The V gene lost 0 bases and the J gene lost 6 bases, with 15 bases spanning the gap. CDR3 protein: CASSLELRAGDGYTF. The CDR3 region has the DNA TGTGCCAGCAGCTTGGAGCTTAGAGCGGGCGATGGCTACACCTTC.

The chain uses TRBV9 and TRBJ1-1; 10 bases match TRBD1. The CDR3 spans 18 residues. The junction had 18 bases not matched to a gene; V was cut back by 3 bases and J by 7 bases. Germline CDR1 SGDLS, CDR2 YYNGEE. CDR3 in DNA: TGTGCCAGCAGCGCCATGACAGGGGGCAGGGGTGTGGCAAATGAAGCTTTCTTT. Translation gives CASSAMTGGRGVANEAFF.

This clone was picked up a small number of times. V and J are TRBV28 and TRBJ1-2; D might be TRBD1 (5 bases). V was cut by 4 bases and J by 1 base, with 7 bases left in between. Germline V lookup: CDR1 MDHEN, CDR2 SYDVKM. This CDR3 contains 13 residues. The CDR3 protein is CASSYGGNYGYTF. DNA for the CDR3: TGTGCCAGCAGTTACGGGGGTAACTATGGCTACACCTTC.